These T cell receptor beta chains were read from a single sample in a study of CD8 T cells in Susac syndrome. Using its own MiXCR run on the immunoSEQ multiplex PCR reads, TCRdb lists one record per CDR3 protein. The table lists around 300,000 distinct CDR3 sequences, approximately 85% of them singletons. Sample: CD8+ T cells from PBMCs. All receptors come from a human donor with multiple sclerosis. The CDR3 runs from the conserved cysteine through the conserved F or W. Each record gives: J gene, V gene, clone size, D gene, CDR3 DNA, CDR3 protein. D genes are given only for firm matches. Size values are once, few and many counts, or a class for expanded clones, and some rows have none.

TRBJ2-7 | TRBV5-1 | - | - | TGCGCCAGCAGCTTGGGGACTCGGACAGCGTCCTACGAGCAGTACTTC | CASSLGTRTASYEQYF
TRBJ1-5 | TRBV21-1 | - | - | TGTGCCAGCAGCAATGACTTCAGGGGTAATCAGCCCCAGCATTTT | CASSNDFRGNQPQHF
TRBJ2-5 | TRBV7-2 | - | - | TGTGCCAGCAGCTTAGCTGTATACGGCGAGACCCAGTACTTC | CASSLAVYGETQYF
TRBJ2-7 | TRBV5-1 | few | TRBD2 | TGCGCCAGCAGCGACGGGGGAGGGCTCAGCGAGCAGTACTTC | CASSDGGGLSEQYF
TRBJ2-7 | TRBV7-9 | once | TRBD2 | TGTGCCAGCAGCCTCGGGACTAGCGGGGAGTACGAGCAGTACTTC | CASSLGTSGEYEQYF
TRBJ2-1 | TRBV27 | - | - | TGTGCCAGCAGTTTATCGGCTCATTACATAGATGAGCAGTTCTTC | CASSLSAHYIDEQFF
TRBJ2-1 | TRBV6-2/TRBV6-3 | - | TRBD1 | TGTGCCAGCAGTGAGGACAGGGAAAGGTACAATGAGCAGTTCTTC | CASSEDRERYNEQFF
TRBJ2-1 | TRBV20-1 | - | TRBD1 | TGCAGTGTCTCTGACCCCGGGACAGGGGTGAATGAGCAGTTCTTC | CSVSDPGTGVNEQFF
TRBJ2-3 | TRBV27 | - | TRBD2 | TGTGCCAGCAGTTTAGGGACTACTGCGGCAGATACGCAGTATTTT | CASSLGTTAADTQYF
TRBJ2-3 | TRBV4-1 | once | - | TGCGCCAGCAGCCAAGAGGGGGCAGGGAAGCGTTGGGATACGCAGTATTTT | CASSQEGAGKRWDTQYF
TRBJ2-1 | TRBV4-3 | - | - | TGCGCCAGCAGCCAAGCCAACAATGAGCAGTTCTTC | CASSQANNEQFF
TRBJ2-3 | TRBV15 | - | TRBD1 | TGTGCCACCAGCGAGGGGGCTAGTGGCACAGATACGCAGTATTTT | CATSEGASGTDTQYF
TRBJ1-4 | TRBV7-2 | - | - | TGTGCCAGCAGCTCTCGGGATTCAACTAATGAAAAACTGTTTTTT | CASSSRDSTNEKLFF
TRBJ2-7 | TRBV3-1 | - | TRBD1 | TGTGCCAGCAGCCATTGGACAGGGGTGGGCGAGCAGTACTTC | CASSHWTGVGEQYF
TRBJ2-2 | TRBV15 | - | TRBD1 | TGTGCCACCAGCAGAGATGACCTGGGTTTGGACAGGGGCCATACCGGGGAGCTGTTTTTT | CATSRDDLGLDRGHTGELFF
TRBJ2-7 | TRBV12-3/TRBV12-4 | few | - | TGTGCCAGCTCCACCGGGGGCCCCTACGAGCAGTACTTC | CASSTGGPYEQYF
TRBJ1-5 | TRBV4-2 | - | - | TGTGCCAGCAGCCAAGACCGGGACGCCTATAGCAATCAGCCCCAGCATTTT | CASSQDRDAYSNQPQHF
TRBJ2-5 | TRBV10-3 | - | TRBD1 | TGTGCCATCAGTGAGGGGAACAGGGGGCAGGAGACCCAGTACTTC | CAISEGNRGQETQYF
TRBJ2-7 | TRBV29-1 | - | - | TGCAGCGTTGAGGCTAGCGCCAACGAGCAGTACTTC | CSVEASANEQYF
TRBJ2-7 | TRBV27 | few | TRBD1 | TGTGCCAGCAGTTTAGGCCCCGGACAGGGCGCCTACGAGCAGTACTTC | CASSLGPGQGAYEQYF
TRBJ1-5 | TRBV15 | - | - | TGTGCCACTGGCCCGGAGAGCAATCAGCCCCAGCATTTT | CATGPESNQPQHF
TRBJ2-7 | TRBV13 | - | TRBD2 | TGTGCCAGCAGTTTCGATACCGGGACTAGTGTCCCCTACGAGCAGTACTTC | CASSFDTGTSVPYEQYF
TRBJ1-4 | TRBV6-5 | - | TRBD1 | TGTGCCAGCAGTAGTGACAGGGGCAATGAAAAACTGTTTTTT | CASSSDRGNEKLFF